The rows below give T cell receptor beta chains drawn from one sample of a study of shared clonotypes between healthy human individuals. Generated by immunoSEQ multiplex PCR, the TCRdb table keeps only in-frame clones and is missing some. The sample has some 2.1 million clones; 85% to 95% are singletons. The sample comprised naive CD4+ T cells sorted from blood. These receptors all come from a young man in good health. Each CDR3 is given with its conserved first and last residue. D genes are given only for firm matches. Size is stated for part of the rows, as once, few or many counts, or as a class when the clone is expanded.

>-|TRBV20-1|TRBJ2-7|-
CSIQGVDEQYF
TGCAGCATACAGGGAGTGGACGAGCAGTACTTC
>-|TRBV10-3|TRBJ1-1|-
CAISEERVRTEAFF
TGTGCCATCAGTGAGGAGCGGGTGAGGACTGAAGCTTTCTTT
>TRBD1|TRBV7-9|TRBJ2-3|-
CASRQGQGGTDTQYF
TGTGCCAGCAGACAGGGGCAGGGAGGCACAGATACGCAGTATTTT
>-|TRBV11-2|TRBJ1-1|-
CASSQYGGGGTEAFF
TGTGCCAGCAGCCAATATGGGGGAGGGGGCACTGAAGCTTTCTTT
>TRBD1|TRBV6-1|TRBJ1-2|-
CATHPPGGSNYGYTF
TGTGCCACCCATCCGCCAGGGGGCTCTAACTATGGCTACACCTTC
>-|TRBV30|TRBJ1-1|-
CARLAGVGTEAFF
TGTGCCCGCTTGGCGGGAGTGGGCACTGAAGCTTTCTTT
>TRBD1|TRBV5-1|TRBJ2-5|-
CASSLAGDRGETQYF
TGCGCCAGCAGCTTGGCCGGGGACAGGGGAGAGACCCAGTACTTC
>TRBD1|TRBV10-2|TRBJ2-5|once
CASTPWTGSQETQYF
TGCGCCAGCACCCCCTGGACAGGGAGCCAAGAGACCCAGTACTTC
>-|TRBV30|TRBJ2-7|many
CAWSVNSLGGEQYF
TGTGCCTGGAGTGTGAATTCTCTTGGCGGCGAGCAGTACTTC
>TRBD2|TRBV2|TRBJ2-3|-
CASSRRLLAGGFHAQYF
TGTGCCAGCAGCCGCCGCCTTCTAGCGGGGGGGTTCCATGCGCAGTATTTT
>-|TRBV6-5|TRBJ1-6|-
CASSSGGPPLHF
TGTGCCAGCAGTTCTGGGGGTCCCCCCCTCCACTTT
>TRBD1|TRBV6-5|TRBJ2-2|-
CASRRDRASPGELFF
TGTGCCAGCAGACGGGACAGGGCGTCCCCCGGGGAGCTGTTTTTT
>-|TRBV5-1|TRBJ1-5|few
CASSLGQAGSNQPQHF
TGCGCCAGCAGCTTGGGACAGGCTGGGAGCAATCAGCCCCAGCATTTT
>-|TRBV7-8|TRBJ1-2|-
CASSFRQDYGYTF
TGTGCCAGCAGCTTCAGACAGGACTATGGCTACACCTTC